The TCR beta chain under discussion was sequenced for a study of radiation and T cells in renal cell carcinoma. The assay was immunoSEQ multiplex PCR, and TCRdb's table has in-frame clones only and misses some. This table holds some 140,000 clones, roughly 88% found once. Time point indicated: baseline pretreatment blood. Stated treatment: 15 Gy SBRT to primary tumor, nephrectomy 4 weeks later. This clonotype was sampled from a woman aged 45-60 years with renal cell carcinoma. The sample was blood, taken from a patient whose treatment included radiotherapy and nephrectomy.

The chain's CDR3 is CASSPAGGYEQYF. The CDR3 DNA follows: TGTGCCAGCAGCCCAGCCGGGGGCTACGAGCAGTACTTC. The chain has TRBV7-3 and TRBJ2-7; D possibly corresponds to TRBD2 (6 bases). The CDR3 runs to 13 residues. Trimming cost V 5 bases and J 3 bases, with 11 bases left between them. The germline gives CDR1 SGHTA, CDR2 FQGTGA.